These T cell receptor beta chains were read from a single sample in a study of blood T cell repertoires in COVID-19. The data were produced by immunoSEQ multiplex PCR, yet TCRdb's version contains in-frame clones alone and is incomplete. The data contain about 400,000 clones, about 85% of them seen just once; the ten biggest clones take up roughly 2%. The sequencing sample was made of PBMCs or T cells enriched from blood (not recorded which). The receptor source for this set is a woman aged 18-35 years with acute COVID-19. Both conserved end residues are part of each CDR3. A D gene is named only where the DNA matches it firmly. Expanded clones get a size class; other rows say once, few or many, or leave the size out.

cdr3_nt	cdr3_aa	clone_size	d_call	j_call	v_call
TGTGCCAGCTACAGCCTATACACTGAAGCTTTCTTT	CASYSLYTEAFF	few	.	TRBJ1-1	TRBV12-3/TRBV12-4
TGTGCCTGGAGGAGGCCGGCGACCACCGGGGAGCTGTTTTTT	CAWRRPATTGELFF	once	.	TRBJ2-2	TRBV30
TGCGCCAGCAGCTTGGGACAGGGGGCGAGCGAGCAGTACTTC	CASSLGQGASEQYF	.	TRBD1	TRBJ2-7	TRBV5-1
TGTGCCAGCAGTGACGCTGTCGGTCTTCCCAATGAGCAGTTCTTC	CASSDAVGLPNEQFF	.	.	TRBJ2-1	TRBV6-4
TGCGCCAGCAGCTTGGAGGGGGGGCCAGCTTTCTTT	CASSLEGGPAFF	.	.	TRBJ1-1	TRBV5-1
TGTGCCAGTAGTTTCAGGACAGGGGATAATTCACCCCTCCACTTT	CASSFRTGDNSPLHF	.	TRBD1	TRBJ1-6	TRBV19
TGTGCCAGCAGCAATAACCCCAGGGGGCGCTTCCACGAGCAGTACTTC	CASSNNPRGRFHEQYF	.	TRBD1	TRBJ2-7	TRBV5-6
TGTGCCAGTATACGAAGGGGCGGGGAGCAGCCCCAGCATTTT	CASIRRGGEQPQHF	.	.	TRBJ1-5	TRBV19
TGCGCCAGCACACGAGGGACAGGGTGGGGCTACGAGCAGTACTTC	CASTRGTGWGYEQYF	few	TRBD1	TRBJ2-7	TRBV5-1
TGTGCCAGCAGTTCAGGACTTGAAAATCAGCCCCAGCATTTT	CASSSGLENQPQHF	.	.	TRBJ1-5	TRBV28
TGTGCCAGCAGCCAAGGGTTGACAGGGCCAGATACGCAGTATTTT	CASSQGLTGPDTQYF	.	TRBD1	TRBJ2-3	TRBV3-1/TRBV3-2
TGTGCCTGGAGACCCCAAGCCGGTGAGCAGTTCTTC	CAWRPQAGEQFF	.	.	TRBJ2-1	TRBV30
TGTGCCAGCTCACCGACAGGGAGCTCTGGGGCCAACGTCCTGACTTTC	CASSPTGSSGANVLTF	.	TRBD1	TRBJ2-6	TRBV18
TGTGCCAGCAGTCTTTGGAGCTACAATGAGCAGTTCTTC	CASSLWSYNEQFF	once	.	TRBJ2-1	TRBV27
TGTGCCAGCAGCTTAAGGGAGGATACGCAGTATTTT	CASSLREDTQYF	.	.	TRBJ2-3	TRBV7-9
TGTGCCAGCACCCCTTTAACAGGGGCTGAAGCTTTCTTT	CASTPLTGAEAFF	.	TRBD1	TRBJ1-1	TRBV12-3/TRBV12-4
TGTGCCACCGCAAGTGGGAAACAGGGGGCTATTTCACCCCTCCACTTT	CATASGKQGAISPLHF	once	TRBD1	TRBJ1-6	TRBV2
TGTGCCAGCAGCCAAATCCGGACTAGCGGGGTAGAGGATACGCAGTATTTT	CASSQIRTSGVEDTQYF	.	TRBD2	TRBJ2-3	TRBV3-1/TRBV3-2
TGTGCCAGCAGCCTCAGGGAGGCTAATGAAAAACTGTTTTTT	CASSLREANEKLFF	.	.	TRBJ1-4	TRBV7-9
TGTGCTAGTGGCTATCACGGGGAAAGTGGAAACACCATATATTTT	CASGYHGESGNTIYF	.	.	TRBJ1-3	TRBV12-5
TGTGCCACGCGGTGGGGGCTTCATCAGCCCCAGCATTTT	CATRWGLHQPQHF	.	.	TRBJ1-5	TRBV10-3
TGTGCCAGCAGGGCCGGGACAGGGAATCAGCCCCAGCATTTT	CASRAGTGNQPQHF	few	TRBD1	TRBJ1-5	TRBV7-9
TGTGCCAGCAGTCGCAAGACAGATCCCTTCTATGGCTACACCTTC	CASSRKTDPFYGYTF	once	.	TRBJ1-2	TRBV5-4
TGTGCCAGCAACAGTGGCGCGGGAGCTCTCTTAGAGCAGTACTTC	CASNSGAGALLEQYF	once	TRBD2	TRBJ2-7	TRBV28